This TCR beta chain was retrieved from a study of CD8 T cells in Susac syndrome. It was with random hexamers that roughly 0.45 to 1 ug RNA was reverse transcribed. Across 54 Vbeta and 13 Jbeta, TCR beta CDR3 was amplified with immunoSEQ multiplex PCR. TCRdb reprocessed the immunoSEQ multiplex PCR reads with MiXCR, giving one entry per CDR3 protein. This table has 150,000 to 200,000 distinct CDR3 sequences, 90% to 95% appearing once. Sequencing of TCR beta was undertaken in CD8+ and CD4+ T cells derived from blood. Healthy donors constituted the control group, matched for age and sex. Bulk CD8+ and CD4+ cells came from magnetic negative isolation; CD8+ TEMRA by FACS. The germline gives CDR1 DFQATT, CDR2 SNEGSKA (reference sequence). V lost 0 bases, J lost 2 bases, and 3 bases stayed unmatched. The CDR3 consists of 16 residues.

The source is a human donor in good health. Sequencing was done on a sample of CD4+ T cells from PBMCs. The V gene is TRBV20-1, the J gene TRBJ2-6, with TRBD2 matching 8 bases. CDR3 nucleotides: TGCAGTGCTAGAGAGTTTAGCGGGGCTGGGGCCAACGTCCTGACTTTC. This translates into CSAREFSGAGANVLTF.